The present T cell receptor (beta chain) was sequenced within a study of blood T cells in healthy people across ages (dated by TCRdb to the mid-2010s). Looking at the study overall: Template switching captured roughly one uniquely barcoded TCR beta cDNA molecule per two T cells in model experiments. Using deep sequencing normalized with unique cDNA molecular identifiers, the study measured how TCR beta repertoire diversity changes with age. The donors were split into four age groups: young (average about 15 years), middle-aged (over 35), aged (around 67) and long-lived (approximately 80). Donors of different ages were randomly distributed across sequencing lanes to avoid experimental bias. Using the same blood draw, the study looked at two additional independent replicas of 1 million unique cDNA reads for two donors, one aged 18 to 30 and the other aged 80 or older.

Broader findings and caveats from the paper: Because profiling used bulk unsorted PBMCs, naive and antigen-experienced compartments could not be compared conclusively. Total diversity estimates from one million sequenced T cells were considered lower bounds and underestimates. Compared with the aged group, the long-lived group had more naive CD4+ T cells, fewer expanded clones and increased TCR diversity, suggesting age selection. There was a strong correlation between observed TCR beta diversity and the percentage of naive T cells measured by flow cytometry. Donor CMV infection status was unknown, potentially confounding age-related changes in expanded clonotypes. As age increased, observed TCR beta diversity per million T cells dropped in a roughly linear way, and a significant reduction was already evident by age 40.

Ends trimmed: V by 0 bases, J by 6 bases; bases unmatched to a gene: 4. The CDR3 holds 15 amino acids from the cysteine to the phenylalanine. The CDR3 DNA has 45 bases and is translated from base 1. For CDR1 and CDR2, the germline V gene lists LGHNA and YSLEER. Notes on this clonotype: It has no known antigen specificity. No base qualities exist here, and no much larger clone lies one base off it.

To prepare the library, 5' RACE was applied. Sequenced on an Illumina HiSeq 2500. A second PCR of roughly 6 to 12 cycles was performed with a sample-barcoded 5' primer and a J-beta primer mix. Each TCR beta cDNA molecule received a unique molecular identifier from a template-switch 5' adaptor carrying 12 random nucleotides. At least 2.5 million CDR3-containing paired-end reads were obtained from each sample. First-strand cDNA synthesis was performed from all RNA using the Mint cDNA synthesis kit, with priming by a TRBC-specific oligonucleotide. Following uracil-DNA glycosylase treatment, a first 18-cycle PCR with universal primers M1SS and BC2_uni_R was performed on all cDNA. The published analysis was carried out like this. For normalization, 1 million high-quality reads, each with a distinct molecular identifier, were randomly selected from each sample. Reads with shared molecular identifiers were discarded instead of being binned into consensus sequences. MiTCR, set to a Q25 quality threshold and the strictest error-elimination algorithm, was used for CDR3 identification, clonotype clustering and error correction. A nonparametric unseen species model with Euler transformation was used to estimate a lower bound on total TCR beta diversity. The public reads were run again by TCRdb, first through fastp at Q25 and then through MiXCR, and only productive beta chains were kept. Duplicate CDR3 protein sequences are folded into a single record with the most common DNA and genes. The authors' filters were not applied to this entry. Recorded for this sample are around 710,000 distinct CDR3 sequences; roughly 44% of them occurred a single time. 20% to 25% of the sample lies in the top ten.

The donors were roughly 39 Caucasian individuals from Russia, aged roughly 6 to 100 years, who were systemically healthy. Each donor gave 8 to 10 milliliters of peripheral blood, drawn into EDTA-treated Vacutainer tubes. Ficoll-Paque density-gradient centrifugation was used to isolate PBMCs, with at least 6.5 million per sample. Trizol reagent was used to extract total RNA from PBMCs, with at least 6 micrograms per sample. Naive CD45RAhigh/CD27high T cell percentages were measured by flow cytometry on a PBMC aliquot from every donor. The sequence came from an older woman in good health. Sequenced material: blood. The rearrangement joined TRBV4-3 to TRBJ2-2; TRBD1 fits 7 bases in the junction. The nucleotide sequence reads TGCGCCAGCAGCCAAGATGGCCAGGGGGCCGGGGAGCTGTTTTTT. This translates into CASSQDGQGAGELFF.